Below are 31 T cell receptor beta chains sequenced from a single sample in a study of blood T cell repertoires in COVID-19. This table comes from immunoSEQ multiplex PCR, and its TCRdb copy is limited to in-frame clones, with some not included. The sample includes about 270,000 clones, 86% of them seen just once. Sequenced input: peripheral blood. Every receptor here comes from a man aged 40-55 years with active or convalescent COVID-19.

The CDR3 sequence: CASSGGRGYTF. The CDR3 DNA follows: TGTGCCAGCAGCGGGGGGAGAGGCTACACCTTC. V usage is TRBV7-9 and J usage is TRBJ1-2, with D possibly matching TRBD1 (5 bases). The CDR3 has 11 amino acids. Germline assignment: CDR1 SEHNR and CDR2 FQNEAQ (reference sequence). Trimming cost V 5 bases and J 8 bases, with 9 bases left between them.

The chain recombines TRBV12-5 with TRBJ1-6; TRBD1 matches at 7 bases. This CDR3 comprises 14 residues. V shed 5 bases, J shed 11 bases, and the junction held 9 bases outside the gene matches. Germline CDR1 LGHNT, CDR2 FRNRAP. This CDR3 reads CASGPDRERPPLHF. In DNA form, the CDR3 reads TGTGCTAGTGGTCCAGACAGGGAAAGGCCACCCCTCCACTTT.

The chain combines TRBV9 with TRBJ2-3, with D possibly being TRBD1 (6 bases). Germline-derived CDR1 and CDR2 are SGDLS and YYNGEE. The CDR3 contains 15 residues. Trimming removed 4 bases at V and 2 bases at J, with 14 bases between. The CDR3 DNA sequence: TGTGCCAGCAGCTTAACAGGGCTAGTCACAGATACGCAGTATTTT. This sequence encodes CASSLTGLVTDTQYF.

This chain uses TRBV6-5 with TRBJ1-5; D is perhaps TRBD1 (5 bases). The germline V gene encodes CDR1 MNHEY and CDR2 SVGAGI. V shed 6 bases and J shed 0 bases, with 12 bases lying between them. This CDR3 is built from 15 residues. This CDR3 is CASSGDSNSNQPQHF. CDR3 DNA sequence: TGTGCCAGCAGCGGCGACAGCAATAGCAATCAGCCCCAGCATTTT.

This chain connects TRBV12-3 or TRBV12-4 to TRBJ2-3, with D perhaps matching TRBD1 (6 bases). The CDR3 contains 13 residues. The V end lost 3 bases, the J end lost 5 bases, and 9 bases lay between the germline ends. The CDR3 spells CASSFMGQDTQYF. The CDR3 bases are TGTGCCAGCAGTTTTATGGGACAAGATACGCAGTATTTT.

The rearrangement joins TRBV5-5 to TRBJ1-1, with 7 nucleotides matching TRBD1. This CDR3 comprises 18 residues. V shed 2 bases and J 0 bases; nucleotides not matched to a gene: 13. The germline V gene has CDR1 SGHKS and CDR2 YYEKEE (reference sequence). The CDR3 coding sequence is TGTGCCAGCAGCTTCAACCGGGACAGACTAACCATGAACACTGAAGCTTTCTTT. Protein sequence: CASSFNRDRLTMNTEAFF.

This chain links TRBV5-1 with TRBJ2-1; 9 bases line up with TRBD2. Germline loops: CDR1 SGHRS, CDR2 YFSETQ. The CDR3 runs 15 residues. With V trimmed by 5 bases and J by 7 bases, 10 bases remained unmatched. The CDR3 nucleotides are TGCGCCAGCAGAAGCGGGGGGAGCCACTTGAATGAGCAGTTCTTC. Translation: CASRSGGSHLNEQFF.

V usage is TRBV18 and J usage is TRBJ1-2; 7 bases are a match to TRBD1. This CDR3 comprises 17 residues. Trimming took 3 bases from V and 2 from J; bases not matched to a gene: 12. Germline V lookup: CDR1 KGHSH, CDR2 LQKENI. CDR3 sequence: CASSPKGSGGVNYGYTF. In nucleotides, the CDR3 is TGTGCCAGCTCACCCAAGGGTTCAGGGGGAGTAAACTATGGCTACACCTTC.

The V and J genes are TRBV7-9 and TRBJ2-7, with D hard to call. V was pared by 3 bases and J by 7 bases, with 16 bases between. Looked up from germline, CDR1 is SEHNR and CDR2 is FQNEAQ (reference sequence). The CDR3 consists of 14 residues. This CDR3 is CASSLSVWAGEQYF. CDR3 coding DNA: TGTGCCAGCAGCTTGAGTGTGTGGGCCGGTGAGCAGTACTTC. Supplemented by reference TRBV7-9 and TRBJ2-7, the full variable domain reads DTGVSQNPRHKITKRGQNVTFRCDPISEHNRLYWYRQTLGQGPEFLTYFQNEAQLEKSRLLSDRFSAERPKGSFSTLEIQRTEQGDSAMYLCASSLSVWAGEQYFGPGTRLTVT.

This clone was recorded only once. The chain couples TRBV5-1 to TRBJ2-3, with 9 bases that match TRBD2. From germline, CDR1 is SGHRS and CDR2 YFSETQ. The CDR3 length is 16 residues. V shed 0 bases and J 0 bases; nucleotides not matched to a gene: 2. Here the CDR3 DNA reads TGCGCCAGCAGCTTGGTTAGCGGGAGTAGCACAGATACGCAGTATTTT. Amino acid sequence: CASSLVSGSSTDTQYF.

The chain has TRBV28 and TRBJ1-2; TRBD1 agrees at 7 bases. Looked up from germline, CDR1 is MDHEN and CDR2 is SYDVKM. V was pared by 5 bases and J by 2 bases, with 5 bases of the junction left unmatched. The CDR3 contains 14 residues. The CDR3 DNA is TGTGCCAGCAGTGTGACGACAGGGAACTATGGCTACACCTTC. Amino acids: CASSVTTGNYGYTF.

V gene TRBV15 combines with J gene TRBJ2-7, with 8 bases aligning to TRBD2. The CDR3 sequence is 16 residues long. J lost 1 base, V lost 0 bases, and 5 bases had no gene match. Per germline, CDR1 LNHNV and CDR2 YYDKDF (reference sequence). CDR3 region: CATSRDGSGRSYEQYF. CDR3 bases: TGTGCCACCAGCAGAGATGGGAGCGGGAGATCCTACGAGCAGTACTTC. The complete variable domain, with remaining parts taken from reference TRBV15 and TRBJ2-7, reads DAMVIQNPRYQVTQFGKPVTLSCSQTLNHNVMYWYQQKSSQAPKLLFHYYDKDFNNEADTPDNFQSRRPNTSFCFLDIRSPGLGDTAMYLCATSRDGSGRSYEQYFGPGTRLTVT.

This chain links TRBV7-3 with TRBJ1-1, with D possibly TRBD1 on 6 matching bases. The CDR3 covers 13 residues. CDR1 and CDR2 from the germline V gene are SGHTA and FQGTGA. The germline V and J ends were trimmed by 5 bases and 3 bases, with 10 bases remaining between them. The CDR3 sequence is CASSRQEDTEAFF. The DNA of the CDR3 is TGTGCCAGCAGCCGACAGGAGGACACTGAAGCTTTCTTT. Using reference TRBV7-3 and TRBJ1-1 for the parts outside the CDR3, the full variable domain is GAGVSQTPSNKVTEKGKYVELRCDPISGHTALYWYRQSLGQGPEFLIYFQGTGAADDSGLPNDRFFAVRPEGSVSTLKIQRTERGDSAVYLCASSRQEDTEAFFGQGTRLTVV.

This chain links TRBV11-2 with TRBJ1-6; D unclear. Germline-derived CDR1 and CDR2 are SGHAT and FQNNGV. V was cut by 0 bases and J by 10 bases, with 7 bases left in between. This CDR3 has 13 amino acids. As DNA, the CDR3 is TGTGCCAGCAGCTTAGAGGGAGGCTCACCCCTCCACTTT. Translating it yields CASSLEGGSPLHF.

The chain is built from TRBV5-3 and TRBJ2-1; 8 bases line up with TRBD2. TRBV5-3 is an ORF, with its function uncertain. V dropped 4 bases and J dropped 6; count of bases not matched to a gene: 3. This CDR3 has 13 amino acids. The CDR3 DNA reads as TGTGCCAGAAGCGAGGGGACTAGCAATGAGCAGTTCTTC. Protein: CARSEGTSNEQFF.

This clone came up once. The chain has TRBV20-1 and TRBJ2-3; 10 nucleotides align to TRBD2. Per germline, CDR1 DFQATT and CDR2 SNEGSKA (reference sequence). Trimming took 3 bases from V and 3 from J; bases not matched to a gene: 3. The CDR3 runs to 14 residues. CDR3 amino acids: CSASKREGTDTQYF. The DNA for the CDR3 is TGCAGTGCTAGTAAGCGGGAGGGTACAGATACGCAGTATTTT.

The chain has TRBV25-1 and TRBJ1-1; D gene uncertain. Germline V CDR1 and CDR2: MGHDK, SYGVNS. This CDR3 region has 11 residues. Trimming removed 8 bases at V and 6 bases at J, with 10 bases between. The CDR3 is CASLSGAEAFF. The CDR3 bases are TGTGCCAGCCTTAGCGGCGCTGAAGCTTTCTTT.

The CDR3 coding sequence is TGTGCCTGGAGTAATCACAGAAGTTCCGAGCAGTACTTC. Protein sequence: CAWSNHRSSEQYF. The chain has TRBV30 and TRBJ2-7; D unclear. Germline-derived CDR1 and CDR2 are GTSNPN and SVGIG (reference sequence). The CDR3 spans 13 residues. Trimming cost V 2 bases and J 6 bases, with 14 bases left between them.

This clone was seen many times. The chain carries TRBV4-1 and TRBJ2-7, with 10 bases matching TRBD2. The CDR3 has 16 amino acids. Germline CDR1 is MGHRA and CDR2 is YSYEKL. Unmatched junction bases numbered 5, after V lost 0 bases and J lost 3 bases. The DNA for the CDR3 is TGCGCCAGCAGCCAAGAGCGTAGCGGGGGGCTCTACGAGCAGTACTTC. It codes for CASSQERSGGLYEQYF.

V is TRBV19 and J is TRBJ2-3, with TRBD1 identical over 10 bases. This CDR3 comprises 15 residues. V gave up 8 bases and J gave up 1 base; unmatched junction bases: 6. Germline CDR1 and CDR2: LNHDA and SQIVND (reference sequence). The CDR3 coding sequence is TGTGCCAGTCAACGGGACAGGGGTCGCACAGATACGCAGTATTTT. Translated, it gives CASQRDRGRTDTQYF.

This chain joins TRBV5-1 and TRBJ2-5, with 7 positions matching TRBD1. V lost 5 bases, J lost 1 base, and 8 bases stayed unmatched. The CDR3 runs 15 residues. The V gene's germline CDR1 is SGHRS and CDR2 YFSETQ. The CDR3: CASRLIGTAQETQYF. CDR3 nucleotides: TGCGCCAGCAGGTTGATAGGGACAGCCCAAGAGACCCAGTACTTC.

This sequence joins TRBV29-1 and TRBJ2-3, with 9 nucleotides matching TRBD2. Germline lookup yields CDR1 SQVTM and CDR2 ANQGSEA. Germline trimming cut 5 bases from V and 2 bases from J; bases unmatched to any gene: 8. The CDR3 contains 15 residues. CDR3 in amino acids: CSVLRLAEHTDTQYF. The DNA for the CDR3 is TGCAGCGTTCTACGACTAGCGGAGCACACAGATACGCAGTATTTT.

The rearrangement joins TRBV5-6 to TRBJ2-1; the D is unclear. This CDR3 contains 12 residues. V dropped 0 bases and J dropped 12 bases, with 10 bases sitting between them. The germline V gene has CDR1 SGHDT and CDR2 YYEEEE. In nucleotides, the CDR3 is TGTGCCAGCAGCTTGGCCGCCCCTATGCAGTTCTTC. Protein product: CASSLAAPMQFF.

This clone showed up just a few times. The V and J genes are TRBV7-2 and TRBJ2-7; 8 bases are a match to TRBD1. This CDR3 is built from 14 residues. Looked up from germline, CDR1 is SGHTA and CDR2 is FQGNSA. V trimming: 2 bases; J trimming: 5 bases; junction bases outside the gene matches: 5. The DNA for the CDR3 is TGTGCCAGCAGCTTAAGGACAGGGCGCGACGAGCAGTACTTC. It encodes CASSLRTGRDEQYF.

V gene TRBV10-3 combines with J gene TRBJ1-4, with TRBD1 identical over 7 bases. The CDR3 spans 14 residues. The germline V gene has CDR1 ENHRY and CDR2 SYGVKD. Trimming cost V 2 bases and J 7 bases; bases outside gene matches: 4. Here the CDR3 reads CAISEVQGGEKLFF. As DNA, the CDR3 is TGTGCCATCAGTGAGGTTCAGGGGGGTGAAAAACTGTTTTTT.

The rearrangement uses TRBV6-5 and TRBJ1-6, with 7 nucleotides matching TRBD1. V shed 8 bases and J 9 bases; nucleotides not matched to a gene: 13. The CDR3 is 15 amino acids. Germline V gives CDR1 MNHEY, CDR2 SVGAGI. This CDR3 is CASYTPGGNGSPLHF. Written as DNA, the CDR3 is TGTGCCAGCTACACACCAGGGGGAAACGGTTCACCCCTCCACTTT.

Details on this clone: The sample contains more than one DNA sequence encoding this CDR3. Here the CDR3 DNA reads TGCGCCAGCAGCTTGGGTACGGGAGAAGAGACCCAGTACTTC. This encodes CASSLGTGEETQYF. The chain carries TRBV5-1 and TRBJ2-5; D possibly corresponds to TRBD2 (6 bases). This CDR3 is built from 14 residues. Trimming pared 0 bases from V and 3 bases from J, leaving 9 bases between. The V gene's germline CDR1 is SGHRS and CDR2 YFSETQ.

The chain couples TRBV6-5 to TRBJ2-2, with D perhaps TRBD1 (6 bases). Germline V lookup: CDR1 MNHEY, CDR2 SVGAGI. CDR3 size: 11 residues. Trimming shortened V by 6 bases and J by 13 bases, and 12 bases separated the two germline ends. The CDR3 region has the DNA TGTGCCAGCAGGGCAGGGGTCGCGCTGTTTTTT. Its translation: CASRAGVALFF.

The chain combines TRBV7-9 with TRBJ2-7, with TRBD1 identical over 9 bases. The germline V gene encodes CDR1 SEHNR and CDR2 FQNEAQ (reference sequence). J was trimmed by 1 base and V by 1 base; bases with no gene match: 8. CDR3 size: 17 residues. The CDR3, as DNA: TGTGCCAGCAGCTTAGAAATCTGGGACAGGGCTTCCTACGAGCAGTACTTC. Its protein is CASSLEIWDRASYEQYF.

The V gene is TRBV7-2, the J gene TRBJ2-2; D remains ambiguous. The CDR3 totals 15 residues. Looked up from germline, CDR1 is SGHTA and CDR2 is FQGNSA. Trimming removed 7 bases from V and 0 bases from J, with 12 bases in between. The CDR3 DNA reads as TGTGCCAGCAACCCGCCTGCTACGAACACCGGGGAGCTGTTTTTT. Translation: CASNPPATNTGELFF.

The rearrangement joins TRBV28 to TRBJ1-1, with a possible D match to TRBD1 (6 bases). The CDR3 length is 14 residues. Per germline, CDR1 MDHEN and CDR2 SYDVKM. The V end was cut by 4 bases, the J end by 1 base, with 10 bases between. CDR3 in amino acids: CASSSGVPNTEAFF. DNA for the CDR3: TGTGCCAGCAGTTCAGGGGTCCCGAACACTGAAGCTTTCTTT.